A selection of T cell receptor beta chains follows, all from one sample in a study of blood T cell repertoires in COVID-19. Generated by immunoSEQ multiplex PCR, the TCRdb table keeps only in-frame clones and is missing some. The profile shows 140,000 to 150,000 clones, 88% of them singletons. The sample was peripheral blood. The receptor set was obtained from a human donor with COVID-19, enrolled during active disease. The donor label of this sample is uncertain. Both conserved end residues are part of each CDR3.

j_call: TRBJ1-1
v_call: TRBV25-1
cdr3_aa: CASSALDQGKEAFF

j_call: TRBJ2-1
v_call: TRBV19
cdr3_aa: CASSMRRTSGDNEQFF

j_call: TRBJ2-1
v_call: TRBV19
cdr3_aa: CASRRTSGSPYNEQFF

j_call: TRBJ2-5
v_call: TRBV5-1
cdr3_aa: CASSLRDQETQYF

j_call: TRBJ2-6
v_call: TRBV5-4
cdr3_aa: CASRQLSGANVLTF

j_call: TRBJ2-2
v_call: TRBV6-5
cdr3_aa: CASSPYRSPRELFF

j_call: TRBJ1-4
v_call: TRBV19
cdr3_aa: CASTRRGQGYEKLFF

j_call: TRBJ2-5
v_call: TRBV7-9
cdr3_aa: CASSPGLAGVETQYF

j_call: TRBJ1-2
v_call: TRBV19
cdr3_aa: CASTLNRDPNYGYTF

j_call: TRBJ1-6
v_call: TRBV11-2
cdr3_aa: CASSLDSAYNSPLHF

j_call: TRBJ2-7
v_call: TRBV29-1
cdr3_aa: CSVVRIGTDPYEQYF

j_call: TRBJ2-1
v_call: TRBV7-6
cdr3_aa: CASSLRVPSAGNEQFF

j_call: TRBJ1-5
v_call: TRBV4-1
cdr3_aa: CASSHQKNQPQHF

j_call: TRBJ2-7
v_call: TRBV10-3
cdr3_aa: CAISSQGLPEQYF

j_call: TRBJ1-3
v_call: TRBV19
cdr3_aa: CASSQTGRFGNTIYF

j_call: TRBJ2-1
v_call: TRBV7-6
cdr3_aa: CASSSITDRGNEQFF